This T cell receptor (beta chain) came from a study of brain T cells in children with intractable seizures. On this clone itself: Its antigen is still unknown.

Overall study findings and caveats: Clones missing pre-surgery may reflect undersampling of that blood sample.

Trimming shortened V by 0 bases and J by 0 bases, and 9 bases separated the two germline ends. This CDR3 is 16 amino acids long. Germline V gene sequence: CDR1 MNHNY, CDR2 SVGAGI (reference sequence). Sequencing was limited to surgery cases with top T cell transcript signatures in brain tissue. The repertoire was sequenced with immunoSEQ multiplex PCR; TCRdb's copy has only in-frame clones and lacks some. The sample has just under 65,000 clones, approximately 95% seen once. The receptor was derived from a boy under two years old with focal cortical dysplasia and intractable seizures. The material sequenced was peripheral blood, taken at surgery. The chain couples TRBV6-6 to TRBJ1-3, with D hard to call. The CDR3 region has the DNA TGTGCCAGCAGTTACTCGTATGAACGCTCTGGAAACACCATATATTTT. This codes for CASSYSYERSGNTIYF.